A single sample is the source of the 22 T cell receptor beta chains below, sequenced in a study of CXCR3-negative and CXCR3-positive naive CD8 T cells. UMI-labeled TRB cDNA libraries were prepared by 5' RACE. TCRdb reprocessed the 5' RACE reads; each CDR3 protein has one entry and no DNA is given. The sample includes 43,000 or so distinct CDR3 sequences. The specimen was naive CXCR3- CD8+ T cells from blood. Sample subset: CD45RO-CCR7+CD27+CD95- naive CD8+ T cells lacking CXCR3 (TNR3-). Receptor source: a human donor in good health. Some clones in this sample may be carry-over from other donors' samples.

The V and J genes are TRBV4-3 and TRBJ2-1; TCRdb returns TRBD2, unconfirmable since there is no DNA. The CDR3 spans 19 residues. CDR1 is LGHNA and CDR2 is YSLEER in the germline V gene. The CDR3 spells CASSQSIPVSLAEYNEQFF.

The chain combines TRBV7-9 with TRBJ2-1; the TCRdb D gene call, TRBD2, has no DNA to confirm it. Germline loops: CDR1 SEHNR, CDR2 FQNEAQ (reference sequence). The CDR3 covers 13 residues. The CDR3 is CASSSTTWDEQFF.

The chain carries TRBV20-1 and TRBJ2-2; with no DNA, the TCRdb D assignment of TRBD2 cannot be verified. Per germline, CDR1 DFQATT and CDR2 SNEGSKA (reference sequence). There are 16 residues in the CDR3. CDR3: CSARGRGGLNTGELFF.

This chain uses TRBV5-1 with TRBJ2-7; TCRdb reports TRBD1, a call that lacks DNA to check it against. CDR1 and CDR2 from the germline V gene are SGHRS and YFSETQ. The CDR3 is 14 residues long. CDR3 loop: CASSLGGAPYEQYF. Drawing the rest from reference TRBV5-1 and TRBJ2-7, the complete variable domain is KAGVTQTPRYLIKTRGQQVTLSCSPISGHRSVSWYQQTPGQGLQFLFEYFSETQRNKGNFPGRFSGRQFSNSRSEMNVSTLELGDSALYLCASSLGGAPYEQYFGPGTRLTVT.

This chain links TRBV4-3 with TRBJ2-1. CDR3 length: 15 residues. From germline, CDR1 is LGHNA and CDR2 YSLEER. The CDR3 sequence is CASSQEGGARNEQFF.

The chain uses TRBV7-6 and TRBJ2-1; TCRdb lists TRBD1, though no DNA is available to test this call. The CDR3 length is 14 residues. The germline gives CDR1 SGHVS, CDR2 FNYEAQ. The CDR3 sequence is CASSLEAGANEQFF. Full variable domain (remainder filled in from reference TRBV7-6 and TRBJ2-1): GAGVSQSPRYKVTKRGQDVALRCDPISGHVSLYWYRQALGQGPEFLTYFNYEAQQDKSGLPNDRFSAERPEGSISTLTIQRTEQRDSAMYRCASSLEAGANEQFFGPGTRLTVL.

The chain combines TRBV5-1 with TRBJ2-7; TCRdb reports TRBD2, a call that lacks DNA to check it against. The germline V gene has CDR1 SGHRS and CDR2 YFSETQ. CDR3 length equals 17 residues. CDR3 amino acids: CASSEEPGLAFSYEQYF.

V is TRBV28 and J is TRBJ2-7. The CDR3 length is 14 residues. CDR1 is MDHEN and CDR2 is SYDVKM in the germline V gene. The CDR3: CASSFGGSSYEQYF.

CDR3 amino acids: CASSMGQGNMNTEAFF. The V gene is TRBV7-8, the J gene TRBJ1-1; the TCRdb D gene call, TRBD1, has no DNA to confirm it. The CDR3 has 16 amino acids. The V gene's germline CDR1 is SGHVS and CDR2 FQNEAQ.

The rearrangement links TRBV28 to TRBJ2-5; TCRdb's assignment of TRBD1 cannot be checked, as there is no DNA. The CDR3 totals 15 residues. CDR1 is MDHEN, CDR2 SYDVKM, per germline. CDR3 protein: CASRTMGLSGETQYF.

The gene calls are TRBV20-1 and TRBJ2-7; TCRdb's D gene call, TRBD1, goes unchecked for lack of DNA. CDR3 size: 16 residues. Germline V gene data show CDR1 as DFQATT and CDR2 as SNEGSKA (reference sequence). The CDR3 region is CSARDLGQGISYEQYF.

The V gene is TRBV3-1, the J gene TRBJ2-1. This CDR3 is built from 15 residues. The germline CDR1 and CDR2 sequences are LGHDT and YNNKEL (reference sequence). This chain's CDR3 is CASSHGVRSYNEQFF.

This chain links TRBV11-2 with TRBJ1-1. The germline V gene has CDR1 SGHAT and CDR2 FQNNGV. CDR3 length equals 13 residues. CDR3 loop: CASSFREGTEAFF.

The J gene is TRBJ2-5, the V gene TRBV2. Per germline, CDR1 SNHLY and CDR2 FYNNEI. There are 14 residues in the CDR3. The CDR3 loop is CASSEAGVQETQYF. Full variable domain (rest looked up from reference TRBV2 and TRBJ2-5): EPEVTQTPSHQVTQMGQEVILRCVPISNHLYFYWYRQILGQKVEFLVSFYNNEISEKSEIFDDQFSVERPDGSNFTLKIRSTKLEDSAMYFCASSEAGVQETQYFGPGTRLLVL.

V and J are TRBV7-7 and TRBJ2-1; TCRdb's D gene call, TRBD2, goes unchecked for lack of DNA. Germline V gene sequence: CDR1 SSHAT, CDR2 FNYEAQ (reference sequence). CDR3 size: 15 residues. The CDR3 reads CASSSVAASYNEQFF.

The rearrangement uses TRBV5-1 and TRBJ1-4. The germline gives CDR1 SGHRS, CDR2 YFSETQ. This CDR3 contains 15 residues. The chain's CDR3 is CASSLAGATNEKLFF.

The rearrangement uses TRBV29-1 and TRBJ2-3; the TCRdb call, TRBD2, lacks DNA for checking. The CDR3 sequence is 20 residues long. Germline V gives CDR1 SQVTM, CDR2 ANQGSEA. The CDR3 spells CSVEESASVHHRRFTDTQYF.

This sequence joins TRBV20-1 and TRBJ2-7; TCRdb's D gene call, TRBD2, goes unchecked for lack of DNA. This CDR3 is 16 amino acids long. CDR1 is DFQATT, CDR2 SNEGSKA, per germline (reference sequence). CDR3: CSARGLAGRSSYEQYF.

This rearrangement joins TRBV4-3 to TRBJ2-7. CDR3 size: 15 residues. From germline, CDR1 is LGHNA and CDR2 YSLEER. The CDR3 sequence: CASSHTQASSYEQYF.

The V gene is TRBV29-1, the J gene TRBJ2-2; there is no DNA to check the TCRdb D call of TRBD1. CDR3 length: 14 residues. The germline V gene has CDR1 SQVTM and CDR2 ANQGSEA. This chain's CDR3 is CSALRDRLTGELFF.

The rearrangement links TRBV7-6 to TRBJ2-7; TCRdb calls TRBD2, which cannot be checked without DNA. CDR3 length: 14 amino acids. Per germline, CDR1 SGHVS and CDR2 FNYEAQ. The CDR3 region is CASSPREGSYEQYF.

This chain connects TRBV12-3 or TRBV12-4 to TRBJ2-2; there is no DNA to check the TCRdb D call of TRBD1. The CDR3 has 14 residues. The CDR3 protein is CAISLAGGPGELFF.